This TCR beta chain comes out of a study of T cell responses to AZD1222 COVID-19 vaccine. Study background: Doses given second, at about 4 or about 12 weeks, were pooled.

TCRdb keeps only in-frame clones here, not all; method: immunoSEQ multiplex PCR. Here the sample spans approximately 140,000 clones, about 93% being singletons. General study results and limits: Repertoire sampling was restricted to post-peak T cell response timepoints. Unmutated variant regions reportedly attract nearly half of all spike-specific TCRs.

The CDR3 covers 15 residues. CDR1 MNHEY and CDR2 SVGAGI come from the germline V gene. The junction had 12 bases not matched to a gene; V was cut back by 6 bases and J by 6 bases. As concerns this clone: No antigen is known for it.

The receptor comes from an adult in good health. J is TRBJ2-7 and V is TRBV6-5; 9 bases agree with TRBD2. The sample here was peripheral blood, taken on day 0 of AZD1222 vaccination. The CDR3 nucleotides are TGTGCCAGCAGCCCACGCGGACTAGCGCTATCCGAGCAGTACTTC. It translates to CASSPRGLALSEQYF.